Shown below are 16 T cell receptor beta chains from a single sample sequenced in a study of technical replicates of blood from several donors. Generated by immunoSEQ multiplex PCR, the TCRdb table keeps only in-frame clones and is missing some. The sample contains under 95,000 clones, around 93% of which appear only once. Sequenced input: T cells isolated from PBMCs. Every receptor here comes from a human donor in good health.

V and J are TRBV11-3 and TRBJ2-7; D is undetermined. The CDR3 has 12 residues. Germline CDR1 reads SGHNT; CDR2 reads YENEEA. V gave up 3 bases and J gave up 3 bases, with 6 bases separating them. The DNA of the CDR3 is TGTGCCAGCAGCTTTATTAGCTACGAGCAGTACTTC. This gives the protein CASSFISYEQYF.

This clone was recorded once. This chain links TRBV15 with TRBJ1-4, with 9 bases identical to TRBD1. J lost 7 bases, V lost 8 bases, and 5 bases had no gene match. In germline, CDR1 is LNHNV, CDR2 YYDKDF (reference sequence). This CDR3 has 13 amino acids. Written as DNA, the CDR3 is TGTGCCACCTTGGACAGGGGCGGTGAAAAACTGTTTTTT. Residues: CATLDRGGEKLFF.

The rearrangement joins TRBV27 to TRBJ2-2, with no clear D. The CDR3 is 16 residues long. Germline V lookup: CDR1 MNHEY, CDR2 SMNVEV (reference sequence). Trimming stripped 4 bases from V and 2 bases from J, with 14 bases between. This chain's CDR3 is CASSSGIPINTGELFF. CDR3 nucleotide sequence: TGTGCCAGCAGTTCAGGAATACCGATTAACACCGGGGAGCTGTTTTTT.

The chain couples TRBV2 to TRBJ2-3, with no clear D. The CDR3 runs to 13 residues. Germline V gives CDR1 SNHLY, CDR2 FYNNEI. V was pared by 6 bases and J by 2 bases, with 9 bases between. The CDR3 DNA reads TGTGCCAGCAGCGACGACATCACAGATACGCAGTATTTT. Amino acid sequence: CASSDDITDTQYF.

The J gene is TRBJ2-7, the V gene TRBV5-6; TRBD2 aligns across 15 bases. Per germline, CDR1 SGHDT and CDR2 YYEEEE. Losses at the gene ends were 0 bases for V and 2 bases for J; bases not matched to a gene: 9. The CDR3 totals 19 residues. The CDR3, as DNA: TGTGCCAGCAGCTTGGGACCGGGACTAGCGGGAGGTCCGGCCTACGAGCAGTACTTC. It codes for CASSLGPGLAGGPAYEQYF.

This chain's CDR3 is CASSPTGESGELFF. For the CDR3, the DNA is TGTGCCAGCAGCCCGACAGGGGAGAGCGGGGAGCTGTTTTTT. The V and J genes are TRBV6-4 and TRBJ2-2; TRBD1 aligns across 8 bases. Germline values: CDR1 MRHNA, CDR2 SNTAGT. The CDR3 consists of 14 residues. Trimming at V came to 6 bases and at J to 7 bases, leaving 7 bases not matched to a gene.

The genes are TRBV5-4 and TRBJ2-7, with D unclear. V lost 0 bases and J 3 bases, leaving 7 bases between the germline ends. The CDR3 is 13 residues long. In germline, CDR1 is SGHNT, CDR2 YYREEE (reference sequence). The CDR3 bases are TGTGCCAGCAGCTTGGAACCTAACTACGAGCAGTACTTC. Encoded protein: CASSLEPNYEQYF.

The rearrangement links TRBV5-1 to TRBJ2-2, with D possibly matching TRBD2 (6 bases). V dropped 4 bases and J dropped 6 bases, with 13 bases sitting between them. The germline V gene has CDR1 SGHRS and CDR2 YFSETQ. The CDR3 sequence is 14 residues long. The CDR3 DNA is TGCGCCAGCAGCCCTAGGAGGGTCGCCGGGGAGCTGTTTTTT. This gives the protein CASSPRRVAGELFF.

The table lists this clone with a count of one. The chain has TRBV19 and TRBJ1-5; D is undetermined. V was shortened by 5 bases and J by 6 bases, with 11 bases between the two germline ends. Per germline, CDR1 LNHDA and CDR2 SQIVND (reference sequence). The CDR3 has 13 amino acids. The DNA of the CDR3 is TGTGCCAGTAGTTCATCAGGATTTCAGCCCCAGCATTTT. It specifies CASSSSGFQPQHF.

The V and J genes are TRBV5-4 and TRBJ2-1; D is undetermined. The germline V and J ends were trimmed by 7 bases and 0 bases, with 8 bases remaining between them. The CDR3 spans 13 residues. Germline values: CDR1 SGHNT, CDR2 YYREEE (reference sequence). CDR3 in DNA: TGTGCCAGCGCGCTAAGCTCCTACAATGAGCAGTTCTTC. Encoded protein: CASALSSYNEQFF.

The rearrangement joins TRBV29-1 to TRBJ2-3, with 11 bases that match TRBD1. The CDR3 sequence is 15 residues long. CDR1 and CDR2 (germline): SQVTM, ANQGSEA. With 1 base clipped from V and 2 bases from J, the junction kept 2 bases outside the gene matches. CDR3: CSVEGGQGATDTQYF. CDR3 DNA sequence: TGCAGCGTTGAAGGCGGACAGGGGGCCACAGATACGCAGTATTTT.

The chain couples TRBV29-1 to TRBJ2-7, with 8 bases matching TRBD1. This CDR3 is 14 amino acids long. Unmatched junction bases numbered 5, after V lost 3 bases and J lost 1 base. Germline lookup yields CDR1 SQVTM and CDR2 ANQGSEA. This CDR3 is CSVEGGQESYEQYF. The CDR3 DNA follows: TGCAGCGTTGAGGGGGGACAGGAATCCTACGAGCAGTACTTC.

The chain couples TRBV27 to TRBJ2-7, with TRBD2 identical over 9 bases. The V and J ends lost 3 bases and 3 bases, in that order; junction bases with no gene match: 6. The germline V gene encodes CDR1 MNHEY and CDR2 SMNVEV (reference sequence). The length of the CDR3 is 15 residues. The CDR3 sequence: CASSLVLAGIYEQYF. The CDR3 nucleotides read TGTGCCAGCAGTTTGGTCCTAGCGGGAATCTACGAGCAGTACTTC.

This clone was observed once. This rearrangement joins TRBV11-2 to TRBJ2-1; D unclear. The CDR3 consists of 13 residues. Deletions cut 3 bases from V and 9 bases from J, with 12 bases between. Germline CDR1 reads SGHAT; CDR2 reads FQNNGV. The DNA of the CDR3 is TGTGCCAGCAGCTTTGGTAGAGTGTTTGAGCAGTTCTTC. It specifies CASSFGRVFEQFF.

This chain joins TRBV6-6 and TRBJ2-7; 9 nucleotides agree with TRBD1. CDR3 length equals 13 residues. Germline lookup yields CDR1 MNHNY and CDR2 SVGAGI (reference sequence). The J segment lost 4 bases and the V segment lost 4 bases, leaving 2 bases of the junction unmatched. The CDR3 coding sequence is TGTGCCAGCAGTTTGGGGACAGGGTACGAGCAGTACTTC. Translated, it gives CASSLGTGYEQYF.

This chain uses TRBV29-1 with TRBJ2-1; 13 nucleotides align to TRBD2. CDR1 and CDR2 from the germline V gene are SQVTM and ANQGSEA. Germline trimming cut 8 bases from V and 9 bases from J; bases unmatched to any gene: 7. This CDR3 comprises 13 residues. CDR3 sequence: CSIGLAGDGEQFF. The CDR3 nucleotides are TGCAGCATAGGACTAGCGGGGGACGGTGAGCAGTTCTTC.